This T cell receptor (beta chain) was sequenced for a study of cytomegalovirus exposure and HLA in healthy donors. The assay was immunoSEQ multiplex PCR, and TCRdb's table has in-frame clones only and misses some. Here the sample spans some 200,000 clones, roughly nine tenths being singletons. In germline, CDR1 is KGHSH, CDR2 LQKENI. This CDR3 spans 13 amino acids. Trimming removed 3 bases from V and 4 bases from J, with 7 bases in between. Remarks on this clone: Its target is unknown.

Study conclusions and caveats: Reported results showed that the classifier diagnosed cytomegalovirus status with high specificity and sensitivity.

Sequenced: PBMCs. This TCR was recovered from a young man in good health and CMV-seropositive. The genes are TRBV18 and TRBJ1-5; D perhaps matches TRBD1 (5 bases). CDR3 region: CASSPDMNQPQHF. Written as DNA, the CDR3 is TGTGCCAGCTCACCGGACATGAATCAGCCCCAGCATTTT.